Following are 13 T cell receptor beta chains from one sample sequenced in a study of blood T cell repertoires in COVID-19. The assay was immunoSEQ multiplex PCR, and TCRdb's table has in-frame clones only and misses some. The sample has around 46,000 clones; 85% to 90% are singletons. The sample comprised peripheral blood. Every receptor here comes from a human donor in a cohort sampled during active COVID-19.

V is TRBV28 and J is TRBJ2-5; 7 bases map to TRBD2. The CDR3 is made up of 13 amino acids. Germline V lookup: CDR1 MDHEN, CDR2 SYDVKM. The CDR3: CAVGEAGMETQYF. CDR3 nucleotide sequence: TGTGCTGTCGGAGAAGCGGGAATGGAGACCCAGTACTTC.

A note on this clone: Other nucleotide sequences from this sample produce the same CDR3. The chain has TRBV5-1 and TRBJ2-7; 11 bases are a match to TRBD1. This CDR3 region has 15 residues. CDR1 SGHRS and CDR2 YFSETQ come from the germline V gene. V was pared by 2 bases and J by 0 bases, with 1 base of the junction left unmatched. The CDR3 here is CASSLGTGGSYEQYF. The CDR3 DNA sequence: TGCGCCAGCAGCTTAGGGACAGGGGGCTCCTACGAGCAGTACTTC.

This rearrangement joins TRBV5-4 to TRBJ1-2; no reliable D call. V was clipped by 1 base and J by 2 bases, with 21 bases between them. The CDR3 contains 18 residues. The germline V gene encodes CDR1 SGHNT and CDR2 YYREEE (reference sequence). The CDR3 sequence: CASSLMVSVPNLNYGYTF. Written as DNA, the CDR3 is TGTGCCAGCAGCTTGATGGTCTCAGTTCCCAATCTCAACTATGGCTACACCTTC.

The chain uses TRBV29-1 and TRBJ1-1; 8 nucleotides agree with TRBD1. Germline values: CDR1 SQVTM, CDR2 ANQGSEA. V was clipped by 4 bases and J by 8 bases; unmatched bases: 9. There are 13 residues in the CDR3. In DNA, the CDR3 is TGCAGCGTTGGTCAGGGGGCTGGACTGGAAGCTTTCTTT. Encoded protein: CSVGQGAGLEAFF. The full variable domain, in which reference TRBV29-1 and TRBJ1-1 provide the parts outside the CDR3, is SAVISQKPSRDICQRGTSLTIQCQVDSQVTMMFWYRQQPGQSLTLIATANQGSEATYESGFVIDKFPISRPNLTFSTLTVSNMSPEDSSIYLCSVGQGAGLEAFFGQGTRLTVV.

J is TRBJ2-5 and V is TRBV18; D is possibly TRBD1 (6 bases). With 1 base removed from V and 2 bases from J, the gap between germline ends came to 14 bases. The CDR3 runs to 16 residues. Germline loops: CDR1 KGHSH, CDR2 LQKENI. CDR3 coding DNA: TGTGCCAGCTCACCACTCACAGGGTGGGGACAAGAGACCCAGTACTTC. Protein: CASSPLTGWGQETQYF.

The genes are TRBV11-2 and TRBJ1-5; D ambiguous. Per the germline V gene, CDR1 is SGHAT and CDR2 is FQNNGV. This CDR3 spans 15 amino acids. Trimming removed 2 bases from V and 4 bases from J, with 12 bases in between. The CDR3 loop is CASSLSYRDNQPQHF. The CDR3 DNA reads as TGTGCCAGCAGCTTATCGTACCGGGATAATCAGCCCCAGCATTTT.

CDR3 bases: TGTGCCAGCAGCGGGGACAGGAACTACGAGCAGTACTTC. Its translation: CASSGDRNYEQYF. The chain employs TRBV2 and TRBJ2-7; 8 bases map to TRBD1. The CDR3 contains 13 residues. The ends lost 6 bases at V and 3 bases at J; junction bases unmatched: 4. Germline V gene data show CDR1 as SNHLY and CDR2 as FYNNEI.

V and J are TRBV10-1 and TRBJ2-3, with D unclear. The V gene's germline CDR1 is WNHNN and CDR2 SYGVQD (reference sequence). V was clipped by 2 bases and J by 1 base, with 7 bases between them. The CDR3 covers 14 residues. The CDR3 loop reads CASSEAVGTDTQYF. The CDR3 DNA follows: TGCGCCAGCAGTGAGGCAGTTGGCACAGATACGCAGTATTTT.

For the CDR3, the DNA is TGTGCCAGCAGGGGGGGGCCTACCTACGAGCAGTACTTC. Translation: CASRGGPTYEQYF. The chain couples TRBV6-5 to TRBJ2-7; D is perhaps TRBD2 (7 bases). CDR1 is MNHEY, CDR2 SVGAGI, per germline. The CDR3 covers 13 residues. Trimming left V 6 bases short and J 2 bases short, with 11 bases between.

This clone was recorded once. The chain has TRBV4-1 and TRBJ2-7; TRBD2 agrees at 7 bases. The CDR3 has 16 amino acids. The V gene end was trimmed by 0 bases and the J gene end by 2 bases; junction bases not matched to a gene: 7. The germline gives CDR1 MGHRA, CDR2 YSYEKL. CDR3 DNA sequence: TGCGCCAGCAGCCAAGATAAGGCGGGAGTCCCCTACGAGCAGTACTTC. It codes for CASSQDKAGVPYEQYF.

The J gene is TRBJ2-7, the V gene TRBV28; 7 nucleotides line up with TRBD1. The CDR3 is made up of 14 amino acids. V was clipped by 1 base and J by 9 bases; unmatched bases: 9. The V gene's germline CDR1 is MDHEN and CDR2 SYDVKM. The CDR3 sequence is CASSLSGQFFGQYF. The CDR3, as DNA: TGTGCCAGCAGTTTATCGGGACAGTTCTTTGGGCAGTACTTC. The complete variable domain, with remaining parts taken from reference TRBV28 and TRBJ2-7, reads DVKVTQSSRYLVKRTGEKVFLECVQDMDHENMFWYRQDPGLGLRLIYFSYDVKMKEKGDIPEGYSVSREKKERFSLILESASTNQTSMYLCASSLSGQFFGQYFGPGTRLTVT.

This clone was seen a single time. The chain employs TRBV5-1 and TRBJ1-1, with 12 bases lining up with TRBD1. There are 19 residues in the CDR3. Germline V gives CDR1 SGHRS, CDR2 YFSETQ. Trimming removed 4 bases from V and 0 bases from J; junction bases left unmatched: 13. CDR3 sequence (DNA): TGCGCCAGCAGCCCCAATCCCCCCGGGACAGGGGGCATGAACACTGAAGCTTTCTTT. This codes for CASSPNPPGTGGMNTEAFF.

The V and J genes are TRBV5-1 and TRBJ2-7, with 8 bases fitting TRBD1. The CDR3 has 14 amino acids. The V gene end was trimmed by 4 bases and the J gene end by 5 bases; junction bases not matched to a gene: 8. Germline-derived CDR1 and CDR2 are SGHRS and YFSETQ. In DNA, the CDR3 is TGCGCCAGCAGCCCCAGGACAGGGCTGGACGAGCAGTACTTC. It codes for CASSPRTGLDEQYF. Full variable domain (missing parts from reference TRBV5-1 and TRBJ2-7): KAGVTQTPRYLIKTRGQQVTLSCSPISGHRSVSWYQQTPGQGLQFLFEYFSETQRNKGNFPGRFSGRQFSNSRSEMNVSTLELGDSALYLCASSPRTGLDEQYFGPGTRLTVT.